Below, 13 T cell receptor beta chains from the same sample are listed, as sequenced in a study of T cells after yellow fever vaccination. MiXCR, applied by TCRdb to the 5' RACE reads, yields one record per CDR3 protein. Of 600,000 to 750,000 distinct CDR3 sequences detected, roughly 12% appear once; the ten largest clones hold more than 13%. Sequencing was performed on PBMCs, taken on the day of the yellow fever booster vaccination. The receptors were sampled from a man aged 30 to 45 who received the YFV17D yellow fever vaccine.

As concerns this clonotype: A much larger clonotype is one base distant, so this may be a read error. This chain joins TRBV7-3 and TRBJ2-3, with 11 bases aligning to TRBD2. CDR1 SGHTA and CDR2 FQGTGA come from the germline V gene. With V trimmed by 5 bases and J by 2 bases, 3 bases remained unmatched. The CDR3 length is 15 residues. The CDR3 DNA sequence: TGTGCCAGCAGCCAGGGACTAGCGGACACAGATACGCAGTATTTT. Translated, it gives CASSQGLADTDTQYF.

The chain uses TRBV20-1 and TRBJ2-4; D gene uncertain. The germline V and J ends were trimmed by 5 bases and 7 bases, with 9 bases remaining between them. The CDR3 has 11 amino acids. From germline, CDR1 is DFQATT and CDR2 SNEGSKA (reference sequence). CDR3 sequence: CSAQWVNIQYF. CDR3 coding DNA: TGCAGTGCTCAGTGGGTTAACATTCAGTACTTC.

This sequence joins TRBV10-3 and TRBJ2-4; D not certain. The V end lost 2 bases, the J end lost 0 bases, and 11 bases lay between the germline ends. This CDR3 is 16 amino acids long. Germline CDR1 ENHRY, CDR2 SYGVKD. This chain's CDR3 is CAISEVADIAKNIQYF. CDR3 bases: TGTGCCATCAGTGAGGTAGCAGATATAGCCAAAAACATTCAGTACTTC.

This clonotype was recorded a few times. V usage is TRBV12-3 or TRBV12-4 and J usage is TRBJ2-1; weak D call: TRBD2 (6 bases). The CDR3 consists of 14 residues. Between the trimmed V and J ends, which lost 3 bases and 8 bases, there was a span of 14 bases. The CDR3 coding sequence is TGTGCCAGCAGTTTCTTCGGGAGTGGCGATGAGCAGTTCTTC. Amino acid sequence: CASSFFGSGDEQFF.

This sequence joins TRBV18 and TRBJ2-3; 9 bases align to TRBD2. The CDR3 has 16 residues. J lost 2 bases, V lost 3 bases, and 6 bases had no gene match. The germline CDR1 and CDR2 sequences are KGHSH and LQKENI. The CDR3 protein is CASSPLAGTLTDTQYF. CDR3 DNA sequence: TGTGCCAGCTCACCCCTAGCGGGGACACTCACAGATACGCAGTATTTT.

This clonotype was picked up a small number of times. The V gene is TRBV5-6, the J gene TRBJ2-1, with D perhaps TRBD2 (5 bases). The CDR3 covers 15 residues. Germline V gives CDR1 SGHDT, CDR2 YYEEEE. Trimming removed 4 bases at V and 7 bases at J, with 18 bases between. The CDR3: CASSPRRVRRNEQFF. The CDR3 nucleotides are TGTGCCAGCAGCCCGCGACGGGTCAGGAGGAATGAGCAGTTCTTC.

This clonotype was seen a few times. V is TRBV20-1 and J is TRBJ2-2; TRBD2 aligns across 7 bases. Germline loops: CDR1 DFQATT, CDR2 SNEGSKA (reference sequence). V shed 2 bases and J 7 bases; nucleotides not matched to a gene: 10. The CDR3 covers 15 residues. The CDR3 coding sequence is TGCAGTGCTAGAAGGGCGGGAGCGGTTGGCGGGGAGCTGTTTTTT. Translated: CSARRAGAVGGELFF.

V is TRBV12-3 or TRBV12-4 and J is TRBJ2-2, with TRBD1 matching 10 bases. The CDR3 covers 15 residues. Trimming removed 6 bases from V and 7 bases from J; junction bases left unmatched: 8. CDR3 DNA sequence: TGTGCCAGCAGGCGGACAGGGGGTACCTTCGGGGAGCTGTTTTTT. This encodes CASRRTGGTFGELFF.

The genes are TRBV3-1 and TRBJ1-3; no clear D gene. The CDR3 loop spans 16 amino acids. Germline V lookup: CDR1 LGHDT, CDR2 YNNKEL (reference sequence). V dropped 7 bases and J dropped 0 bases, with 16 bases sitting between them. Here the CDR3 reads CASKRSDAASGNTIYF. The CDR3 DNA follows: TGTGCCAGCAAACGGTCCGACGCGGCCTCTGGAAACACCATATATTTT.

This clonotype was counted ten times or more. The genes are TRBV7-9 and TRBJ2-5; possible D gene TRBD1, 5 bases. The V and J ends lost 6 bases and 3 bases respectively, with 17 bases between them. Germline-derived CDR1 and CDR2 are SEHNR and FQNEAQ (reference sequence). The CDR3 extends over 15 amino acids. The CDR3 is CASRHRSPREETQYF. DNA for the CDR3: TGTGCCAGCAGGCATAGATCCCCCAGGGAAGAGACCCAGTACTTC.

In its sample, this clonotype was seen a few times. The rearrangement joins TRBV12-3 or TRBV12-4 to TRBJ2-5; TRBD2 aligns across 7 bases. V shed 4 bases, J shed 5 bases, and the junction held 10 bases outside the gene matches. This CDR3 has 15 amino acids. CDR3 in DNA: TGTGCCAGCAGTTACTCCGGCGGGAGAAGGGAGACCCAGTACTTC. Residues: CASSYSGGRRETQYF.

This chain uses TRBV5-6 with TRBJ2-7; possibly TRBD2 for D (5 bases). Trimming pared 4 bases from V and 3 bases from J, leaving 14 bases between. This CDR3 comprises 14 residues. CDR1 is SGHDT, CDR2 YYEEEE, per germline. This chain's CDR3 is CASSGRRAVYEQYF. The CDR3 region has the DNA TGTGCCAGCAGCGGCCGGCGGGCGGTCTACGAGCAGTACTTC.

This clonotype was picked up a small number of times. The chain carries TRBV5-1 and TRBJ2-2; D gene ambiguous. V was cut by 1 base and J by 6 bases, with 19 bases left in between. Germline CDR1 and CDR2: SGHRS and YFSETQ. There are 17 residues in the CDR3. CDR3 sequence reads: CASSLYESSISPGELFF. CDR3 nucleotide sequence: TGCGCCAGCAGCTTGTACGAGTCTAGTATTTCCCCCGGGGAGCTGTTTTTT. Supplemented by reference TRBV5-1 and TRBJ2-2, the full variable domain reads KAGVTQTPRYLIKTRGQQVTLSCSPISGHRSVSWYQQTPGQGLQFLFEYFSETQRNKGNFPGRFSGRQFSNSRSEMNVSTLELGDSALYLCASSLYESSISPGELFFGEGSRLTVL.